Below, 28 T cell receptor beta chains from the same sample are listed, as sequenced in a study of blood T cell repertoires in COVID-19. Generated by immunoSEQ multiplex PCR, the TCRdb table keeps only in-frame clones and is missing some. The repertoire has roughly 41,000 clones, approximately 90% of them found once; the top ten carry about 12%. Sequenced material: peripheral blood. The receptors originated from a man between 60 and 75 years old with active COVID-19.

V and J are TRBV7-9 and TRBJ2-1; D remains ambiguous. Looked up from germline, CDR1 is SEHNR and CDR2 is FQNEAQ (reference sequence). The germline V and J ends were trimmed by 5 bases and 6 bases, with 14 bases remaining between them. The CDR3 sequence is 14 residues long. The CDR3 nucleotides read TGTGCCAGCAGCGCCCAAGAACAGTTCAATGAGCAGTTCTTC. It specifies CASSAQEQFNEQFF.

V gene TRBV21-1 combines with J gene TRBJ2-1; no DNA check was done on the table's D call, TRBD2. TRBV21-1 is recorded as a pseudogene. There are 12 residues in the CDR3. CDR3 sequence: CASRPPGVEQFF. The DNA of the CDR3 is TGTGCCAGCAGGCCCCCGGGGGTTGAGCAGTTCTTC.

The rearrangement links TRBV6-5 to TRBJ1-2; 7 bases line up with TRBD1. The CDR3 length is 13 residues. Germline CDR1 reads MNHEY; CDR2 reads SVGAGI. V lost 5 bases, J lost 2 bases, and 2 bases stayed unmatched. CDR3 loop: CASSRDSNYGYTF. CDR3 nucleotides: TGTGCCAGCAGTCGGGACAGCAACTATGGCTACACCTTC.

The chain has TRBV3-1 (or the pseudogene TRBV3-2) and TRBJ2-7, with 11 bases lining up with TRBD2. After removal of 4 bases from V and 0 bases from J, the junction contained 5 bases not matched to a gene. The germline CDR1 and CDR2 sequences are LGHDT and YNNKEL (reference sequence). This CDR3 contains 16 residues. DNA of the CDR3: TGTGCCAGCAGCCTTACGACTAGCGGGACCTCCTACGAGCAGTACTTC. Translation gives CASSLTTSGTSYEQYF.

The V gene is TRBV11-2, the J gene TRBJ1-1; D may be TRBD1 (5 bases). The CDR3 consists of 15 residues. V lost 1 base and J 6 bases, leaving 15 bases between the germline ends. Germline V gene lookup returns CDR1 SGHAT and CDR2 FQNNGV. The CDR3 here is CASSLGQPSPAEAFF. The CDR3, as DNA: TGTGCCAGCAGCTTAGGACAGCCTTCACCCGCTGAAGCTTTCTTT.

The chain employs TRBV11-2 and TRBJ2-7; 12 bases agree with TRBD2. The V segment lost 5 bases and the J segment 5 bases; nucleotides outside the gene matches: 4. The CDR3 runs to 14 residues. Germline-derived CDR1 and CDR2 are SGHAT and FQNNGV. The CDR3 sequence is CASSPLAGGDEQYF. CDR3 DNA: TGTGCCAGCAGCCCACTAGCGGGAGGAGACGAGCAGTACTTC.

With respect to this clone: Additional DNA sequences in this sample encode the identical CDR3. The CDR3 coding sequence is TGTGCCAGCAGTTACGGGGAGGGGGAGACCCAGTACTTC. Translation: CASSYGEGETQYF. The J gene is TRBJ2-5, the V gene TRBV6-5, with TRBD2 identical over 7 bases. Germline assignment: CDR1 MNHEY and CDR2 SVGAGI. CDR3 length equals 13 residues. With V trimmed by 2 bases and J by 5 bases, 2 bases remained unmatched.

This chain joins TRBV7-3 and TRBJ2-1; TRBD2 is a possible D gene (6 bases). The V and J ends lost 2 bases and 7 bases respectively, with 27 bases between them. The germline V gene encodes CDR1 SGHTA and CDR2 FQGTGA. The length of the CDR3 is 19 residues. The CDR3 here is CASSLRPGWLPGEGNEQFF. For the CDR3, the DNA is TGTGCCAGCAGCTTACGGCCGGGGTGGTTACCGGGAGAAGGGAATGAGCAGTTCTTC. Full variable domain (rest looked up from reference TRBV7-3 and TRBJ2-1): GAGVSQTPSNKVTEKGKYVELRCDPISGHTALYWYRQSLGQGPEFLIYFQGTGAADDSGLPNDRFFAVRPEGSVSTLKIQRTERGDSAVYLCASSLRPGWLPGEGNEQFFGPGTRLTVL.

The rearrangement links TRBV4-1 to TRBJ2-1; perhaps TRBD1 as D (6 bases). CDR3 size: 14 residues. Germline-derived CDR1 and CDR2 are MGHRA and YSYEKL. The V and J ends lost 6 bases and 4 bases respectively, with 13 bases between them. The CDR3 region is CASSVGDIYNEQFF. As DNA, the CDR3 is TGCGCCAGCAGTGTCGGGGACATTTACAATGAGCAGTTCTTC.

This chain connects TRBV7-2 to TRBJ2-2; D is perhaps TRBD1 (5 bases). The germline gives CDR1 SGHTA, CDR2 FQGNSA. The V end was cut by 1 base, the J end by 1 base, with 7 bases between. CDR3 size: 15 residues. The CDR3 spells CASSLEQGNTGELFF. The CDR3 region has the DNA TGTGCCAGCAGCTTAGAGCAGGGGAACACCGGGGAGCTGTTTTTT.

The chain uses TRBV7-9 and TRBJ1-6; D possibly corresponds to TRBD1 (5 bases). Germline V lookup: CDR1 SEHNR, CDR2 FQNEAQ (reference sequence). This CDR3 is 14 amino acids long. V was trimmed by 6 bases and J by 4 bases, leaving 10 bases between them. This chain's CDR3 is CASRDGTYNSPLHF. Written as DNA, the CDR3 is TGTGCCAGCAGGGACGGGACTTATAATTCACCCCTCCACTTT. Drawing the rest from reference TRBV7-9 and TRBJ1-6, the complete variable domain is DTGVSQNPRHKITKRGQNVTFRCDPISEHNRLYWYRQTLGQGPEFLTYFQNEAQLEKSRLLSDRFSAERPKGSFSTLEIQRTEQGDSAMYLCASRDGTYNSPLHFGNGTRLTVT.

This sequence joins TRBV11-2 and TRBJ1-1, with D perhaps TRBD1 (5 bases). There are 13 residues in the CDR3. CDR1 and CDR2 (germline): SGHAT, FQNNGV. V lost 3 bases to trimming and J lost 8 bases, with 13 bases between them. The CDR3 here is CASSFGGTGEAFF. The CDR3, as DNA: TGTGCCAGCAGCTTCGGAGGGACGGGCGAAGCTTTCTTT. The whole variable domain, filled in from reference TRBV11-2 and TRBJ1-1, reads EAGVAQSPRYKIIEKRQSVAFWCNPISGHATLYWYQQILGQGPKLLIQFQNNGVVDDSQLPKDRFSAERLKGVDSTLKIQPAKLEDSAVYLCASSFGGTGEAFFGQGTRLTVV.

V and J are TRBV30 and TRBJ1-6, with a weak D call TRBD1 (6 bases). Trimming left V 6 bases short and J 3 bases short, with 15 bases between. This CDR3 comprises 15 residues. Germline CDR1 is GTSNPN and CDR2 is SVGIG (reference sequence). The CDR3, as DNA: TGTGCCTGTTCGTCCCTGACAGGCTATAATTCACCCCTCCACTTT. This encodes CACSSLTGYNSPLHF.

The chain links TRBV5-1 to TRBJ1-2, with D perhaps matching TRBD1 (6 bases). This CDR3 comprises 14 residues. Germline V gene sequence: CDR1 SGHRS, CDR2 YFSETQ. The germline V and J ends were trimmed by 7 bases and 7 bases, with 20 bases remaining between them. CDR3 region: CASRRQEGYSGYTF. The CDR3, as DNA: TGCGCCAGCCGACGACAGGAAGGTTATTCTGGCTACACCTTC.

This chain uses TRBV12-3 or TRBV12-4 with TRBJ1-3; D is ambiguous. Trimming stripped 4 bases from V and 4 bases from J, with 8 bases between. This CDR3 contains 13 residues. The CDR3 loop is CASSYGGGNTIYF. CDR3 DNA: TGTGCCAGCAGTTATGGAGGCGGAAACACCATATATTTT.

The chain combines TRBV7-9 with TRBJ2-3; 7 bases agree with TRBD2. The CDR3 covers 15 residues. Germline assignment: CDR1 SEHNR and CDR2 FQNEAQ (reference sequence). The J segment lost 3 bases and the V segment lost 1 base, leaving 4 bases of the junction unmatched. The CDR3 region has the DNA TGTGCCAGCAGCTTAGTGTTGGGGGGGACAGATACGCAGTATTTT. Its protein is CASSLVLGGTDTQYF.

V gene TRBV6-2 or TRBV6-3 combines with J gene TRBJ2-7; a weak D match, TRBD1 (6 bases). Deletions cut 0 bases from V and 4 bases from J, with 16 bases between. The CDR3 contains 16 residues. Germline V lookup: CDR1 MNHEY, CDR2 SVGEGT. This chain's CDR3 is CASSYSIRGHSYEQYF. CDR3 nucleotide sequence: TGTGCCAGCAGTTACTCCATCAGGGGTCATTCGTACGAGCAGTACTTC.

This clone showed up just a few times. This chain joins TRBV18 and TRBJ1-3; D is undetermined. Germline CDR1 and CDR2: KGHSH and LQKENI. This CDR3 comprises 16 residues. V shed 2 bases and J shed 0 bases, with 11 bases lying between them. The CDR3 DNA is TGTGCCAGCTCACCATCAAGCCCAAGCTCTGGAAACACCATATATTTT. Amino acids: CASSPSSPSSGNTIYF.

V and J are TRBV19 and TRBJ2-2, with TRBD1 identical over 9 bases. Germline V gene lookup returns CDR1 LNHDA and CDR2 SQIVND (reference sequence). The trim removed 4 bases at V and 4 bases at J, leaving 7 bases unmatched. The CDR3 consists of 16 residues. The chain's CDR3 is CASSRGQGTATGELFF. The CDR3 DNA reads TGTGCCAGTAGTAGAGGACAGGGGACGGCCACCGGGGAGCTGTTTTTT. Together with reference TRBV19 and TRBJ2-2, the CDR3 gives the full variable domain: DGGITQSPKYLFRKEGQNVTLSCEQNLNHDAMYWYRQDPGQGLRLIYYSQIVNDFQKGDIAEGYSVSREKKESFPLTVTSAQKNPTAFYLCASSRGQGTATGELFFGEGSRLTVL.

The rearrangement uses TRBV10-1 and TRBJ2-2, with 12 bases identical to TRBD2. There are 19 residues in the CDR3. Unmatched junction bases numbered 14, after V lost 3 bases and J lost 6 bases. Germline lookup yields CDR1 WNHNN and CDR2 SYGVQD (reference sequence). The CDR3 nucleotides read TGCGCCAGCAGTGAACGGACTAGCGGGACCTACTTTCCTCCCGGGGAGCTGTTTTTT. Amino acids: CASSERTSGTYFPPGELFF.

By its share, this clone is large. The chain links TRBV5-4 to TRBJ2-7, with a tentative D call TRBD1 (6 bases). V was trimmed by 2 bases and J by 7 bases, leaving 16 bases between them. Germline lookup yields CDR1 SGHNT and CDR2 YYREEE (reference sequence). The CDR3 runs 14 residues. The CDR3 here is CASSFQDSPGEQYF. The CDR3, as DNA: TGTGCCAGCAGCTTTCAGGACAGTCCTGGAGAGCAGTACTTC. Drawing the rest from reference TRBV5-4 and TRBJ2-7, the complete variable domain is ETGVTQSPTHLIKTRGQQVTLRCSSQSGHNTVSWYQQALGQGPQFIFQYYREEENGRGNFPPRFSGLQFPNYSSELNVNALELDDSALYLCASSFQDSPGEQYFGPGTRLTVT.

The V call is TRBV24-1, the J call TRBJ2-1, with D maybe TRBD1 (6 bases). The CDR3 covers 16 residues. Germline loops: CDR1 KGHDR, CDR2 SFDVKD. Trimming removed 6 bases at V and 5 bases at J, with 19 bases between. The CDR3 DNA reads TGTGCCACCAGTAACCCCGGGGCAGGGGTGAACAATGAGCAGTTCTTC. Translated: CATSNPGAGVNNEQFF.

The chain joins TRBV3-1 (or the pseudogene TRBV3-2) to TRBJ2-5, with TRBD2 identical over 10 bases. Germline CDR1 LGHDT, CDR2 YNNKEL (reference sequence). The V and J ends lost 2 bases and 3 bases, in that order; junction bases with no gene match: 3. CDR3 length: 15 residues. CDR3 bases: TGTGCCAGCAGCCAAACCGGGACTAGCGAAGAGACCCAGTACTTC. This encodes CASSQTGTSEETQYF.

The gene calls are TRBV9 and TRBJ2-3, with TRBD2 matching over 9 bases. The J segment lost 0 bases and the V segment lost 3 bases, leaving 2 bases of the junction unmatched. This CDR3 contains 15 residues. Germline V gene data show CDR1 as SGDLS and CDR2 as YYNGEE. The CDR3 DNA is TGTGCCAGCAGCGCTAGCGGGACTAGCACAGATACGCAGTATTTT. It is translated as CASSASGTSTDTQYF.

The chain combines TRBV6-1 with TRBJ2-5, with 7 bases lining up with TRBD1. The CDR3 has 14 residues. In germline, CDR1 is MNHNS, CDR2 SASEGT. With 0 bases clipped from V and 7 bases from J, the junction kept 5 bases outside the gene matches. The CDR3, as DNA: TGTGCCAGCAGTGAAGCAGGGGGCGTTGTGACCCAGTACTTC. It yields the protein CASSEAGGVVTQYF.

The rearrangement links TRBV5-1 to TRBJ2-3; 9 bases line up with TRBD2. CDR3 size: 15 residues. In germline, CDR1 is SGHRS, CDR2 YFSETQ. The V gene end was trimmed by 4 bases and the J gene end by 4 bases; junction bases not matched to a gene: 7. The CDR3 sequence: CASSTGTSRADTQYF. Written as DNA, the CDR3 is TGCGCCAGCAGCACCGGGACTAGCCGCGCAGATACGCAGTATTTT.

V usage is TRBV28 and J usage is TRBJ1-1; 8 nucleotides match TRBD1. V lost 5 bases to trimming and J lost 9 bases; unmatched junction nucleotides: 5. The germline V gene encodes CDR1 MDHEN and CDR2 SYDVKM. This CDR3 is 12 amino acids long. The CDR3 is CASSAQGGKAFF. CDR3 coding DNA: TGTGCCAGCAGTGCACAGGGGGGAAAAGCTTTCTTT.

The V gene is TRBV20-1, the J gene TRBJ1-2, with D unresolved. V lost 5 bases and J 5 bases, leaving 9 bases between the germline ends. The germline V gene has CDR1 DFQATT and CDR2 SNEGSKA (reference sequence). The CDR3 has 11 residues. CDR3 coding DNA: TGCAGTGCTCGTTCCGGTTATGGCTACACCTTC. It encodes CSARSGYGYTF.